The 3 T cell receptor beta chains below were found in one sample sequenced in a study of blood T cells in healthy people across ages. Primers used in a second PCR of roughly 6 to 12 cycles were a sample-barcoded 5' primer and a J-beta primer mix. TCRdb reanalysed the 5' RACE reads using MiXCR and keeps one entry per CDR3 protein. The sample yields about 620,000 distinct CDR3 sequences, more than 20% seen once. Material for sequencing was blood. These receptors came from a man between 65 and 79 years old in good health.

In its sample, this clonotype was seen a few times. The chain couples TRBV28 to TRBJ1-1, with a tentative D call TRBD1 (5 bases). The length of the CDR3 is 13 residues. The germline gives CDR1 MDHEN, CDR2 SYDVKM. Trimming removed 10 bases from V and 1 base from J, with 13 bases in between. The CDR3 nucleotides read TGTGCCACCATAGCTACAGGGAACACTGAAGCTTTCTTT. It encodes CATIATGNTEAFF.

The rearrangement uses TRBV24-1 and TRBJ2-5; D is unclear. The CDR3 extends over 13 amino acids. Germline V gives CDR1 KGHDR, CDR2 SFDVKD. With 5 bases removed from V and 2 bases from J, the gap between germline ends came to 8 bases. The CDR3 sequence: CATSARFQETQYF. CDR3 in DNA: TGTGCCACCAGTGCCAGGTTTCAAGAGACCCAGTACTTC.

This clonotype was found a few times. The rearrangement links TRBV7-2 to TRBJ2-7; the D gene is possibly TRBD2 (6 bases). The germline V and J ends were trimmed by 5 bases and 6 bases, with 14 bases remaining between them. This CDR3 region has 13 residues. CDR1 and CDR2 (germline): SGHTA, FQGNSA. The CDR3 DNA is TGTGCCAGCAGCGTTGGAGGGTTTGGCGAGCAGTACTTC. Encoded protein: CASSVGGFGEQYF.